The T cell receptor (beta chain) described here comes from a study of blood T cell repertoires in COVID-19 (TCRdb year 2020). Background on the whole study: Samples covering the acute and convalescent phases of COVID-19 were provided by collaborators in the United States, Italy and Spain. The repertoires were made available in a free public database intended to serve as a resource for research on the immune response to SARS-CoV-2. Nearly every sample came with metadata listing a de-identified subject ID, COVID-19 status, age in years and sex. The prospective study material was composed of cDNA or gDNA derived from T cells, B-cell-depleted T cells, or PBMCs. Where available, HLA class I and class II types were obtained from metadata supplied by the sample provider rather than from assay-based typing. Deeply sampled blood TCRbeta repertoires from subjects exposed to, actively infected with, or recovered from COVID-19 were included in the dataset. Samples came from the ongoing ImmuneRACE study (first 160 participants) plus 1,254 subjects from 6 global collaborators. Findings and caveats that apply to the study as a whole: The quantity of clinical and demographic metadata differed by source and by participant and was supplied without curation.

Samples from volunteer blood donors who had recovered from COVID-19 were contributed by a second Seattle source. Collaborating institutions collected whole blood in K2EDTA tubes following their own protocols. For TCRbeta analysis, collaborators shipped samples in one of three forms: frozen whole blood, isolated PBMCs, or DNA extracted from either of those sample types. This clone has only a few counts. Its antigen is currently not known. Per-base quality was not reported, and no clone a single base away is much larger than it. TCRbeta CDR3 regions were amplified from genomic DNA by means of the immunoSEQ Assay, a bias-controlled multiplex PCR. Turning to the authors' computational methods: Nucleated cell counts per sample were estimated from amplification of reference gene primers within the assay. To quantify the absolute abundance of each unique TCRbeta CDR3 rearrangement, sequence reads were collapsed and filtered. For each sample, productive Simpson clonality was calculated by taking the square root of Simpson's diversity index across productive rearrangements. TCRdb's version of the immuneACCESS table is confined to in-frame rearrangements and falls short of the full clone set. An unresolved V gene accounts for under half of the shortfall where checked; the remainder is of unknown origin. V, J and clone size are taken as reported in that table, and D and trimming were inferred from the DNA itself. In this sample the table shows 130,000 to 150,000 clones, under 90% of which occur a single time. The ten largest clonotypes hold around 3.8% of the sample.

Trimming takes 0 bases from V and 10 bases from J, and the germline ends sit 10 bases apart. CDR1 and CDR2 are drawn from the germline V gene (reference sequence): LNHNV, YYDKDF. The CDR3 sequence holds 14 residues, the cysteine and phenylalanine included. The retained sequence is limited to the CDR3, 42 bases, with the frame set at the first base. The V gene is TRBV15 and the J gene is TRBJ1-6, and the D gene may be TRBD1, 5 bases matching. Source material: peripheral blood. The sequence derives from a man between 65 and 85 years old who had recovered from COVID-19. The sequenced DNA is TGTGCCACCAGCAGAGATCTGGCAGGGTCACCCCTCCACTTT. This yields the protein CATSRDLAGSPLHF.